This T cell receptor beta chain was identified during a study of T cells in localized non-small cell lung cancer (dated by TCRdb to 2018 to 2020). For the study in its entirety: The study analyzed T cell repertoires of about 230 early-stage NSCLC patients, comparing tumors and uninvolved tumor-adjacent lungs. The cohort was made up of about 240 treatment-naive NSCLC patients whose localized lung tumors had been resected. A mean age of around 66 years was recorded for the NSCLC patients, of whom roughly 130 were male and 100 to 110 were female. Findings and caveats that apply to the study as a whole: Longer overall survival was associated with higher blood T cell density, whereas shorter survival was associated with higher adjacent-lung clonality. A median of 57 of the top 100 tumor clones turned up in the paired uninvolved adjacent lung, and about 28 of those clones also ranked among the top 100 of that same adjacent lung. Uninvolved tumor-adjacent lung showed the highest T cell clonality, higher than tumor, which suggests more focused antigenic responses in the uninvolved tumor-adjacent lung. Since the design was exploratory, TCR variables were selected using unadjusted p-values with no false-discovery rate correction. Multi-region tumor sequencing was not performed, so intratumor heterogeneity could not be excluded.

CDR1 and CDR2 (SGHAT, FQNNGV) derive from the germline V gene. Measured from the cysteine to the phenylalanine, the CDR3 is 17 residues long. The CDR3 DNA has 51 bases and is translated from base 1. V is reduced by 0 bases and J by 2 bases, leaving a spacing of 16 bases between them. With respect to this clone: Its antigen remains undetermined. Qualities for individual bases were not recorded, and no much larger clone is one base off.

The immunoSEQ Assay was used to sequence TCR beta CDR3 regions from DNA. Per the original workflow: T cell density was computed as TCR beta template counts normalized to usable DNA estimated by amplifying housekeeping genes. Using the preseqR package, richness was estimated by extrapolating to 120,000 templates for tissue samples and 400,000 templates for PBMC samples. Clonality was calculated as one minus Pielou's evenness. To identify tissue-enriched TCRs, differential abundance testing was run on productive amino-acid clonotypes with a minimum total count of 5 and an alpha of 0.1. The Jaccard Index and the Morisita Overlap Index were used to measure how much the repertoires overlapped between compartments. GLIPH grouped TCR beta CDR3s together with public tetramer-defined viral CDR3s, and a viral motif had to include at least three viral sequences and also show V-gene enrichment. TCRdb obtained this table from immuneACCESS and retained in-frame rearrangements with V and J assigned. These tables miss some clones; where compared with another copy, unresolved V genes account for less than half of the shortfall, and the remainder is unexplained. V, J and clone size reflect that table, while D and trimming were determined from the DNA. The sample yields approximately 89,000 clones; around 80% were counted once. The biggest ten clones account for roughly a fifth of the sample.

At diagnosis, peripheral blood, uninvolved tumor-adjacent lung and tumor were collected and were preserved as a mix of fresh-frozen and FFPE material. For TCR repertoire profiling, the blood samples were analyzed as peripheral blood mononuclear cells. The sequence derives from a man aged 40 to 70 with stage II squamous cell lung carcinoma. This specimen was PBMCs, taken before any cancer treatment. The sequence links TRBV11-2 to TRBJ1-2; the D segment could be TRBD1, given 6 matching bases. The CDR3 region: CASSLDLIDRMNYGYTF. The nucleotide sequence is TGTGCCAGCAGCTTAGATCTCATAGACAGGATGAACTATGGCTACACCTTC.